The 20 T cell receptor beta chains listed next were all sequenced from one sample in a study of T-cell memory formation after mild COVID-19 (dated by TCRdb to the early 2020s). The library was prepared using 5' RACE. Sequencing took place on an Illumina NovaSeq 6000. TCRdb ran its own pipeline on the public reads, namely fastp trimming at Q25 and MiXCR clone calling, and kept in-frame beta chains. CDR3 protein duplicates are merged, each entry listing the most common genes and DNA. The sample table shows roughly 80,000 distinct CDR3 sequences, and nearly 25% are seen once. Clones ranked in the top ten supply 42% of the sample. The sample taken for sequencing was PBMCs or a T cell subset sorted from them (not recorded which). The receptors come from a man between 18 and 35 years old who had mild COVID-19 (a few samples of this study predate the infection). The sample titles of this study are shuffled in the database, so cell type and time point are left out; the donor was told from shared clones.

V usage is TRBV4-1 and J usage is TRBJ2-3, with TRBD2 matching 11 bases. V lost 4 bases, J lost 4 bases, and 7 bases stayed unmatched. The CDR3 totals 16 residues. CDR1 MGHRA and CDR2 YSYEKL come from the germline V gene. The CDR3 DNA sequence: TGCGCCAGCAGCCTTCTTAGCGGGGGGGCATCAGATACGCAGTATTTT. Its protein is CASSLLSGGASDTQYF.

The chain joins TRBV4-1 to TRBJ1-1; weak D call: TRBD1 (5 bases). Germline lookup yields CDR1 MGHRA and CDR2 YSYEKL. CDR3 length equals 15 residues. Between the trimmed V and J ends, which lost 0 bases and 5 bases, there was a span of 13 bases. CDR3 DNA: TGCGCCAGCAGCCAAGACCCGGATGGGGGGACTGAAGCTTTCTTT. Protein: CASSQDPDGGTEAFF.

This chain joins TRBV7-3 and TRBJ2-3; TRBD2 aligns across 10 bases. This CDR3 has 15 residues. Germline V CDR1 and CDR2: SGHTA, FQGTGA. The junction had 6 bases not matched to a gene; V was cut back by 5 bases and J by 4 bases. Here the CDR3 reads CASSVSGGTADTQYF. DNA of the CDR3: TGTGCCAGCAGCGTTAGCGGGGGGACTGCAGATACGCAGTATTTT.

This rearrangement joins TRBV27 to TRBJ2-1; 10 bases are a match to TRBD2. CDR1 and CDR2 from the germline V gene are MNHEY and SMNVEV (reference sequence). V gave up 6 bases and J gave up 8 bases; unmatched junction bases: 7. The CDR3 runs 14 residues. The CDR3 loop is CASRGAGGGDEQFF. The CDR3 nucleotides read TGTGCCAGCAGGGGAGCGGGGGGGGGTGATGAGCAGTTCTTC.

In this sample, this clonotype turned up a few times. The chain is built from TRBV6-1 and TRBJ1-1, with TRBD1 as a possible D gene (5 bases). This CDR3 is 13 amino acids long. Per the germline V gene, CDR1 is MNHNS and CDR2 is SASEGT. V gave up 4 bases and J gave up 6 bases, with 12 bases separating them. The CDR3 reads CASSGGGLSEAFF. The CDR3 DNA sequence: TGTGCCAGCAGTGGGGGGGGATTATCTGAAGCTTTCTTT.

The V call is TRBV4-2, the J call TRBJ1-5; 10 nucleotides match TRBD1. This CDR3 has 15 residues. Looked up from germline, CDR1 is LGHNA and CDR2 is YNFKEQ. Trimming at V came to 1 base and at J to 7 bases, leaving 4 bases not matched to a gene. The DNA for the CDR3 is TGTGCCAGCAGCCAAGTGAGGACAGGGGGGCAGCCCCAGCATTTT. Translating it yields CASSQVRTGGQPQHF.

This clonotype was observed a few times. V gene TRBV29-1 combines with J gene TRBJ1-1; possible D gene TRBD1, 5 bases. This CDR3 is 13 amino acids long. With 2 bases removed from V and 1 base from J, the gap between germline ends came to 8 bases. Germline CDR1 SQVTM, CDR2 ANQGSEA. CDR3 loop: CSVERTGNTEAFF. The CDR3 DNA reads TGCAGCGTTGAACGTACAGGGAACACTGAAGCTTTCTTT.

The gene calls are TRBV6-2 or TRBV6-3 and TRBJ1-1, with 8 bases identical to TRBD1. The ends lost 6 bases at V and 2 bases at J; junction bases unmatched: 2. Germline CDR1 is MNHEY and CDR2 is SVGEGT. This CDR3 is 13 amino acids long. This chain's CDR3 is CASRQGGNTEAFF. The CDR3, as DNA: TGTGCCAGCAGACAGGGGGGCAACACTGAAGCTTTCTTT.

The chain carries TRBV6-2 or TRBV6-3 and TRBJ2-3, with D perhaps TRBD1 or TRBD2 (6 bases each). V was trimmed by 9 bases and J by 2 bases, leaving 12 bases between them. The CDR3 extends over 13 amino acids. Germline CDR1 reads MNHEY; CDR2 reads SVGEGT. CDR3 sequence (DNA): TGTGCCAGTACGGGGGCCTCCACAGATACGCAGTATTTT. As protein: CASTGASTDTQYF.

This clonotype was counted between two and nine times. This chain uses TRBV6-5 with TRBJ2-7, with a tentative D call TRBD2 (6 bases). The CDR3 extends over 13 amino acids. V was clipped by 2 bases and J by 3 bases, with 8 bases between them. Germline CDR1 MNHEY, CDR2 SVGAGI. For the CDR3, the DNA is TGTGCCAGCAGTTACCTGGGGGGCTACGAGCAGTACTTC. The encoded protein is CASSYLGGYEQYF.

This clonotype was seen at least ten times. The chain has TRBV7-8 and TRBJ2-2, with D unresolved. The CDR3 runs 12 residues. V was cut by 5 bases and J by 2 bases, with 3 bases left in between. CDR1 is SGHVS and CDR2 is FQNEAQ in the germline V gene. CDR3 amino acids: CASSVNTGELFF. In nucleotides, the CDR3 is TGTGCCAGCAGCGTAAACACCGGGGAGCTGTTTTTT. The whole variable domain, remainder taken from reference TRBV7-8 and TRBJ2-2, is GAGVSQSPRYKVAKRGQDVALRCDPISGHVSLFWYQQALGQGPEFLTYFQNEAQLDKSGLPSDRFFAERPEGSVSTLKIQRTQQEDSAVYLCASSVNTGELFFGEGSRLTVL.

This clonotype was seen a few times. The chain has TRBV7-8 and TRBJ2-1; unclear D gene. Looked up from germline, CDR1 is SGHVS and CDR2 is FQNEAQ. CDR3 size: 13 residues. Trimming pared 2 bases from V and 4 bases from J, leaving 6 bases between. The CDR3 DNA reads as TGTGCCAGCAGCTTACCAGCGTACAATGAGCAGTTCTTC. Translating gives CASSLPAYNEQFF.

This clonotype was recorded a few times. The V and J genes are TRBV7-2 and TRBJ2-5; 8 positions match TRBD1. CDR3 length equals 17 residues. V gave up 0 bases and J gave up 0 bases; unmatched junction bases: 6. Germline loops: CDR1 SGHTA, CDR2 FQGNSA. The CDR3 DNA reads TGTGCCAGCAGCTTAGCGGGGGACAGGTATTACCAAGAGACCCAGTACTTC. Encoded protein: CASSLAGDRYYQETQYF. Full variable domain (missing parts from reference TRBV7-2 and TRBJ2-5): GAGVSQSPSNKVTEKGKDVELRCDPISGHTALYWYRQSLGQGLEFLIYFQGNSAPDKSGLPSDRFSAERTGGSVSTLTIQRTQQEDSAVYLCASSLAGDRYYQETQYFGPGTRLLVL.

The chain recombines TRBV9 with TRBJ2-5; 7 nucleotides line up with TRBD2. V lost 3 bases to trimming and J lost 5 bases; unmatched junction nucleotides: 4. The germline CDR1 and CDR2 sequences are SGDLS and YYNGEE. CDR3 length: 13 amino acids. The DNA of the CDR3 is TGTGCCAGCAGCGGGACTAGTCGGGAGACCCAGTACTTC. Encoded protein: CASSGTSRETQYF.

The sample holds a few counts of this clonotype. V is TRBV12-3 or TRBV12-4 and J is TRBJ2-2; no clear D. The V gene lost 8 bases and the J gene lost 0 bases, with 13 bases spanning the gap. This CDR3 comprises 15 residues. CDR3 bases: TGTGCCAGCCGCGACACACCAGCGAACACCGGGGAGCTGTTTTTT. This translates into CASRDTPANTGELFF.

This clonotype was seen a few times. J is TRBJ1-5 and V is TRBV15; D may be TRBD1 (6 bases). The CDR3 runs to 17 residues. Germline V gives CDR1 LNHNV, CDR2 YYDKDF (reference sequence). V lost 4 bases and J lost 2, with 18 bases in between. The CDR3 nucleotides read TGTGCCACCAGCATCCCAGGCAGGGGCGCGGGCAATCAGCCCCAGCATTTT. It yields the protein CATSIPGRGAGNQPQHF.

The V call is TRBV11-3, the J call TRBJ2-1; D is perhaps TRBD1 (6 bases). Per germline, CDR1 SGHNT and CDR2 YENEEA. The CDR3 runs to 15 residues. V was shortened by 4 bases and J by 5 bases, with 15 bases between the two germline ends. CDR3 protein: CASSSRQEGNNEQFF. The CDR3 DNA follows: TGTGCCAGCAGCTCTCGACAGGAAGGGAACAATGAGCAGTTCTTC. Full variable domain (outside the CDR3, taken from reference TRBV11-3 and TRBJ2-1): EAGVVQSPRYKIIEKKQPVAFWCNPISGHNTLYWYLQNLGQGPELLIRYENEEAVDDSQLPKDRFSAERLKGVDSTLKIQPAELGDSAVYLCASSSRQEGNNEQFFGPGTRLTVL.

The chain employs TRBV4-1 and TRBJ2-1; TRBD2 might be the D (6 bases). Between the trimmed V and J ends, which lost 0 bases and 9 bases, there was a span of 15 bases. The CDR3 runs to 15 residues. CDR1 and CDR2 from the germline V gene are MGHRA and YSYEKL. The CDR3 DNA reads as TGCGCCAGCAGCCAAGATCGCCTAGCGTTCTTTGAGCAGTTCTTC. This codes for CASSQDRLAFFEQFF.

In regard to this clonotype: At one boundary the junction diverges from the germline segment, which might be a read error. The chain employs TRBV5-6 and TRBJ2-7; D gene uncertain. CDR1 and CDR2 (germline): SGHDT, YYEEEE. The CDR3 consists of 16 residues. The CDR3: CASSLGPTVGSYEQYF. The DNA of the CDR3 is TGTGCCAGCAGTTTGGGTCCGACGGTAGGCTCCTACGAGCAGTACTTC.

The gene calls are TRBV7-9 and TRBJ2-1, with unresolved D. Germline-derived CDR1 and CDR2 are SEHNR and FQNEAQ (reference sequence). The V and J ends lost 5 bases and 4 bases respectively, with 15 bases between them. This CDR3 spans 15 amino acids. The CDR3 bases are TGTGCCAGCAGCGAACCGGGCCCACCTTACAATGAGCAGTTCTTC. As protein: CASSEPGPPYNEQFF.